This T cell receptor (beta chain) appears in the sequencing data of a study of CD8+CD57+ T cells in acquired aplastic anemia. Study details: Average DNA yield from sorted CD4+ and CD8+ cells was roughly 3 ug. Regarding the study as a whole: Shared by patients and controls, just under 30 CD8+ CDR3s were abundant in patients. Patients versus controls showed no significant CD8+ Simpson's diversity difference.

The CDR3 runs to 14 residues. V was pared by 6 bases and J by 4 bases, with 7 bases of the junction left unmatched. Germline values: CDR1 ENHRY, CDR2 SYGVKD. CD8+CD57+ cell expansion, shown by flow cytometry, had occurred in the patients selected for sequencing. Untreated patients provided the blood samples, with no therapy given before sampling. The use of genomic DNA as template underpinned the TCR beta VDJ and CDR3 profiling. TCRdb processed the reads anew with MiXCR; each CDR3 protein has one entry. The sample carries hundreds of thousands of distinct CDR3 sequences, around 30% recorded once. This clonotype was seen many times. Its matching antigen is unknown.

This sequence was found in a human donor with aplastic anemia. Sequencing input: sorted CD4+, CD8+, or CD8+CD57+ T cells (not recorded which) from PBMCs. J is TRBJ1-2 and V is TRBV10-3; 8 bases map to TRBD1. The CDR3 loop is CAIRGDRGGYGYTF. The DNA for the CDR3 is TGTGCCATCAGAGGTGACAGGGGAGGCTATGGCTACACCTTC.